Sequencing of this T cell receptor (beta chain) was carried out in a study of CD8 T cells in ankylosing spondylitis. Study outcomes and limitations: Roughly eight highly homologous variants made up a TCR beta motif that seemed to typify ankylosing spondylitis blood. As for the disease-linked clones, they showed a CD8+ phenotype and occurred at relatively low frequencies in peripheral blood.

CDR1 and CDR2 (germline): SQVTM, ANQGSEA. CDR3 size: 16 residues. The ends were cut back, 2 bases at V and 0 bases at J, with 16 bases in the middle. Quantitative 5'-RACE was performed with molecular barcodes, and it yielded the TCR beta libraries. TCRdb redid the calling of the 5' RACE reads with MiXCR, one entry per CDR3 protein. The data contain 230,000 or so distinct CDR3 sequences, under 20% of them seen just once; the ten biggest clones take up around 32%. As to this clonotype: Its antigen is undetermined.

The TCR originated in a male donor with ankylosing spondylitis or in good health (not recorded which). Sequencing was carried out using blood, either unsorted or a sorted T cell fraction (not recorded which). The chain uses TRBV29-1 and TRBJ2-5; possibly TRBD1 or TRBD2 for D (5 bases each). CDR3 sequence reads: CSVEHMGPPYQETQYF. The CDR3 nucleotides are TGCAGCGTTGAACATATGGGACCCCCGTACCAAGAGACCCAGTACTTC.